The 31 T cell receptor beta chains below were found in one sample sequenced in a study of shared clonotypes between healthy human individuals (dated by TCRdb to the early 2020s). The protocol used for the library was the immunoSEQ multiplex PCR assay. As stored in TCRdb, this immuneACCESS dataset retains in-frame rearrangements with V and J assigned. A fraction of the clones does not appear; measured against another copy, unresolved V genes explain less than half of the discrepancy, and the remainder lacks a known reason. The sample table shows 2 million to 2.5 million clones, and 85% to 95% are seen once. The ten largest clones add up to about 0.37% of the sample. The sample comprised naive CD4+ T cells from PBMCs. The sample's cell subset or site, from its label and the paper: CD45RA+ positively selected. The receptors here all came from a man between 18 and 29 years old in good health. Some clones in this sample may be carry-over from other donors' samples.

The V call is TRBV5-1, the J call TRBJ2-3; weak D call: TRBD2 (5 bases). The CDR3 loop spans 13 amino acids. Trimming stripped 6 bases from V and 3 bases from J, with 11 bases between. Germline values: CDR1 SGHRS, CDR2 YFSETQ. The DNA of the CDR3 is TGCGCCAGCACAAGCGGCCCTACAGATACGCAGTATTTT. Protein: CASTSGPTDTQYF.

In DNA form, the CDR3 reads TGTGCCAGCAGCGCCCCGGGACTAGCGGGTCAAGAGACCCAGTACTTC. Its protein product is CASSAPGLAGQETQYF. The chain carries TRBV7-9 and TRBJ2-5, with 12 bases lining up with TRBD2. The CDR3 extends over 16 amino acids. V shed 5 bases and J 2 bases; nucleotides not matched to a gene: 6. Germline values: CDR1 SEHNR, CDR2 FQNEAQ (reference sequence).

This rearrangement joins TRBV11-2 to TRBJ1-1, with a possible D match to TRBD1 (6 bases). CDR1 is SGHAT, CDR2 FQNNGV, per germline. Deletions cut 5 bases from V and 4 bases from J, with 17 bases between. There are 15 residues in the CDR3. CDR3 in amino acids: CASSPPGGWRTEAFF. In DNA form, the CDR3 reads TGTGCCAGCAGCCCCCCGGGGGGCTGGCGCACTGAAGCTTTCTTT.

The rearrangement links TRBV7-9 to TRBJ1-6; D gene ambiguous. Trimming cost V 5 bases and J 0 bases, with 14 bases left between them. The CDR3 consists of 17 residues. Germline CDR1 and CDR2: SEHNR and FQNEAQ (reference sequence). The chain's CDR3 is CASSPDRPSSYNSPLHF. The CDR3 DNA reads as TGTGCCAGCAGCCCCGATCGGCCGAGCTCCTATAATTCACCCCTCCACTTT.

V usage is TRBV7-2 and J usage is TRBJ1-2; TRBD1 might be the D (6 bases). This CDR3 region has 13 residues. Germline CDR1 and CDR2: SGHTA and FQGNSA. Trimming took 5 bases from V and 5 from J, leaving 12 bases between them. CDR3 loop: CASSRTGNYGYTF. Here the CDR3 DNA reads TGTGCCAGCAGCCGCACAGGGAATTATGGCTACACCTTC.

Details on this clone: The sample has other DNA sequences that encode this CDR3 too. The chain carries TRBV11-3 and TRBJ2-7; TRBD1 aligns across 7 bases. V shed 4 bases, J shed 5 bases, and the junction held 2 bases outside the gene matches. CDR1 and CDR2 from the germline V gene are SGHNT and YENEEA. The CDR3 sequence is 12 residues long. CDR3 coding DNA: TGTGCCAGCAGCTCCACAGGGGACGAGCAGTACTTC. It is translated as CASSSTGDEQYF.

The V and J genes are TRBV7-3 and TRBJ2-6, with D uncertain. V lost 1 base and J 1 base, leaving 14 bases between the germline ends. The CDR3 length is 18 residues. Germline lookup yields CDR1 SGHTA and CDR2 FQGTGA. Here the CDR3 DNA reads TGTGCCAGCAGCTTAAAACCACTAACAACTTCTGGGGCCAACGTCCTGACTTTC. It encodes CASSLKPLTTSGANVLTF.

The rearrangement joins TRBV28 to TRBJ2-1; the D gene is possibly TRBD1 (5 bases). The CDR3 is 13 amino acids. V was pared by 9 bases and J by 3 bases, with 12 bases between. Germline lookup yields CDR1 MDHEN and CDR2 SYDVKM. This CDR3 reads CASSTGYYNEQFF. CDR3 DNA: TGTGCCAGTTCAACAGGTTACTACAATGAGCAGTTCTTC.

The chain uses TRBV5-4 and TRBJ2-5, with no clear D. Trimming stripped 1 base from V and 4 bases from J, with 14 bases between. The CDR3 spans 15 residues. Looked up from germline, CDR1 is SGHNT and CDR2 is YYREEE (reference sequence). The CDR3 nucleotides are TGTGCCAGCAGCTTGAGTATTGCCGGAAGAGAGACCCAGTACTTC. This translates into CASSLSIAGRETQYF.

A few counts support this clone. The CDR3 reads CASSPQGILFNTGELFF. Written as DNA, the CDR3 is TGTGCCAGCAGCCCTCAGGGGATACTTTTTAACACCGGGGAGCTGTTTTTT. V gene TRBV11-2 combines with J gene TRBJ2-2, with D maybe TRBD1 (6 bases). Germline values: CDR1 SGHAT, CDR2 FQNNGV. Trimming pared 5 bases from V and 2 bases from J, leaving 18 bases between. CDR3 size: 17 residues.

The chain couples TRBV28 to TRBJ1-1, with D perhaps TRBD1 (5 bases). Trimming cost V 6 bases and J 1 base, with 12 bases left between them. The CDR3 runs 14 residues. Per germline, CDR1 MDHEN and CDR2 SYDVKM. The CDR3 bases are TGTGCCAGCAGATTCGGGACGGCGAACACTGAAGCTTTCTTT. The encoded protein is CASRFGTANTEAFF.

V usage is TRBV7-3 and J usage is TRBJ2-1; D unclear. V was clipped by 2 bases and J by 0 bases, with 11 bases between them. The CDR3 sequence is 16 residues long. CDR1 is SGHTA, CDR2 FQGTGA, per germline. The CDR3 nucleotides are TGTGCCAGCAGCTTATTCGGCGAGAGCTCCTACAATGAGCAGTTCTTC. Translation: CASSLFGESSYNEQFF.

This rearrangement joins TRBV4-2 to TRBJ2-7; 9 nucleotides align to TRBD1. With 1 base clipped from V and 3 bases from J, the junction kept 4 bases outside the gene matches. This CDR3 region has 15 residues. Germline-derived CDR1 and CDR2 are LGHNA and YNFKEQ. As DNA, the CDR3 is TGTGCCAGCAGCCAAGCACAGGGGGCGAACTACGAGCAGTACTTC. Its protein is CASSQAQGANYEQYF.

The V call is TRBV18, the J call TRBJ2-2; D is ambiguous. Looked up from germline, CDR1 is KGHSH and CDR2 is LQKENI. V shed 3 bases and J shed 6 bases, with 11 bases lying between them. This CDR3 is built from 14 residues. CDR3 in amino acids: CASSPYAASGELFF. The CDR3 DNA is TGTGCCAGCTCACCTTATGCGGCCTCCGGGGAGCTGTTTTTT.

The table lists this clone with a few counts. The V and J genes are TRBV11-2 and TRBJ1-1, with D unresolved. Germline V gene sequence: CDR1 SGHAT, CDR2 FQNNGV. The CDR3 is 9 residues long. Between the trimmed V and J ends, which lost 5 bases and 9 bases, there was a span of 4 bases. The CDR3 loop reads CASSIKAFF. The CDR3 bases are TGTGCCAGCAGCATAAAAGCTTTCTTT.

The chain combines TRBV28 with TRBJ1-1; D perhaps matches TRBD1 (6 bases). The CDR3 spans 19 residues. CDR1 is MDHEN and CDR2 is SYDVKM in the germline V gene. The V end lost 4 bases, the J end lost 0 bases, and 24 bases lay between the germline ends. CDR3 in DNA: TGTGCCAGCAGTTGGCCCGCCTGGGCAGGGGCTCTAATGAACACTGAAGCTTTCTTT. Protein sequence: CASSWPAWAGALMNTEAFF.

V is TRBV18 and J is TRBJ2-1; possibly TRBD2 for D (6 bases). Germline-derived CDR1 and CDR2 are KGHSH and LQKENI. This CDR3 contains 13 residues. V shed 3 bases and J shed 14 bases, with 17 bases lying between them. The CDR3 loop is CASSPTRDSHKFF. The DNA of the CDR3 is TGTGCCAGCTCACCGACCCGGGACTCCCATAAGTTCTTC.

About this clone itself: Other DNA sequences of this sample code for an identical CDR3. This rearrangement joins TRBV27 to TRBJ2-7; D is unclear. The V end was cut by 3 bases, the J end by 2 bases, with 8 bases between. CDR3 length: 13 residues. CDR1 and CDR2 from the germline V gene are MNHEY and SMNVEV (reference sequence). The CDR3 bases are TGTGCCAGCAGTTTCAGGCGACCCTACGAGCAGTACTTC. Amino acids: CASSFRRPYEQYF.

The J gene is TRBJ2-2, the V gene TRBV27; TRBD2 matches 9 bases. V lost 4 bases and J lost 5; bases outside the gene matches: 11. The CDR3 consists of 17 residues. CDR1 is MNHEY, CDR2 SMNVEV, per germline (reference sequence). CDR3 DNA sequence: TGTGCCAGCAGTTCCGGGGTAGCGGGGGTCGGGACCGGGGAGCTGTTTTTT. The encoded protein is CASSSGVAGVGTGELFF.

Turning to this clone: Other DNA sequences within the sample encode an identical CDR3. The J gene is TRBJ2-1, the V gene TRBV9; 11 nucleotides line up with TRBD2. The CDR3 loop spans 15 amino acids. Germline V gene data show CDR1 as SGDLS and CDR2 as YYNGEE. Losses at the gene ends were 3 bases for V and 4 bases for J; bases not matched to a gene: 3. CDR3 in amino acids: CASSARLAGYNEQFF. CDR3 bases: TGTGCCAGCAGCGCGAGACTAGCGGGGTACAATGAGCAGTTCTTC.

V is TRBV27 and J is TRBJ2-1; 7 bases are a match to TRBD2. This CDR3 has 16 residues. CDR1 is MNHEY and CDR2 is SMNVEV in the germline V gene (reference sequence). V dropped 5 bases and J dropped 3; count of bases not matched to a gene: 10. This chain's CDR3 is CASSPLAGVGYNEQFF. Written as DNA, the CDR3 is TGTGCCAGCAGTCCCCTGGCGGGAGTAGGCTACAATGAGCAGTTCTTC.

This clone has only one observation. The gene calls are TRBV5-1 and TRBJ2-3; D is undetermined. Germline V gives CDR1 SGHRS, CDR2 YFSETQ. V was pared by 4 bases and J by 2 bases, with 11 bases between. This CDR3 is 14 amino acids long. The CDR3 sequence is CASSTTGTTDTQYF. CDR3 bases: TGCGCCAGCAGCACCACCGGCACCACAGATACGCAGTATTTT.

This clone was seen once. V is TRBV11-1 and J is TRBJ2-1; 7 bases fit TRBD1. V lost 5 bases and J lost 4; bases outside the gene matches: 17. Germline V gives CDR1 SGHAT, CDR2 FQDESV (reference sequence). The CDR3 spans 18 residues. The DNA of the CDR3 is TGTGCCAGCAGCCCGATGGTGACAGGGCCGGGGTTATACAATGAGCAGTTCTTC. This sequence encodes CASSPMVTGPGLYNEQFF.

The gene calls are TRBV5-1 and TRBJ1-3, with a tentative D call TRBD1 (5 bases). The germline V gene encodes CDR1 SGHRS and CDR2 YFSETQ. V was trimmed by 0 bases and J by 0 bases, leaving 10 bases between them. CDR3 length: 16 amino acids. This CDR3 reads CASSLEGISSGNTIYF. DNA for the CDR3: TGCGCCAGCAGCTTGGAGGGGATCTCCTCTGGAAACACCATATATTTT.

The table lists this clone with a few counts. The chain joins TRBV5-1 to TRBJ1-1; D is ambiguous. Germline V CDR1 and CDR2: SGHRS, YFSETQ. Trimming cost V 3 bases and J 4 bases, with 13 bases left between them. The CDR3 is 14 amino acids. In DNA, the CDR3 is TGCGCCAGCAGCTCCCGGTTAGACATCACTGAAGCTTTCTTT. Encoded protein: CASSSRLDITEAFF.

The chain combines TRBV6-6 with TRBJ1-1, with D maybe TRBD1 (6 bases). Trimming took off 10 bases at V and 3 bases at J, with 9 bases between the two ends. Germline values: CDR1 MNHNY, CDR2 SVGAGI (reference sequence). This CDR3 spans 11 amino acids. Written as DNA, the CDR3 is TGTGCCATACAGGGCTACACTGAAGCTTTCTTT. This codes for CAIQGYTEAFF.

This clone was counted once. This chain uses TRBV14 with TRBJ1-2; D is unresolved. Trimming shortened V by 3 bases and J by 2 bases, and 7 bases separated the two germline ends. The CDR3 has 13 residues. Germline lookup yields CDR1 SGHDN and CDR2 FVKESK. The CDR3 protein is CASSHSINYGYTF. The CDR3 DNA reads TGTGCCAGCAGCCACTCCATAAACTATGGCTACACCTTC.

This chain joins TRBV9 and TRBJ1-2; 10 nucleotides align to TRBD1. The CDR3 covers 15 residues. Germline-derived CDR1 and CDR2 are SGDLS and YYNGEE. V lost 4 bases and J lost 8; bases outside the gene matches: 11. The CDR3 coding sequence is TGTGCCAGCAGCCCCCGACCGGGACAGGGGAGCGGCTACACCTTC. Translated: CASSPRPGQGSGYTF.

Notes on this clone: This sample includes further DNA sequences coding for the same CDR3. The chain has TRBV5-1 and TRBJ2-2; D gene ambiguous. V was clipped by 3 bases and J by 0 bases, with 12 bases between them. The CDR3 totals 16 residues. From germline, CDR1 is SGHRS and CDR2 YFSETQ. DNA for the CDR3: TGCGCCAGCAGCTCTTTGGCAGGCGCGAACACCGGGGAGCTGTTTTTT. This encodes CASSSLAGANTGELFF.

The V gene is TRBV5-5, the J gene TRBJ2-2; no clear D. This CDR3 region has 16 residues. V lost 0 bases to trimming and J lost 8 bases, with 17 bases between them. Germline V gene sequence: CDR1 SGHKS, CDR2 YYEKEE (reference sequence). The CDR3 region has the DNA TGTGCCAGCAGCTTGGCCCCCCTAGACCTGGGTGGGGAGCTGTTTTTT. It specifies CASSLAPLDLGGELFF.

The chain is built from TRBV30 and TRBJ1-5, with 10 bases that match TRBD1. Germline CDR1 GTSNPN, CDR2 SVGIG (reference sequence). After removal of 3 bases from V and 8 bases from J, the junction contained 10 bases not matched to a gene. The CDR3 spans 15 residues. The CDR3 sequence is CAWSTPGQGWEPQHF. The CDR3 nucleotides read TGTGCCTGGAGCACCCCGGGACAGGGGTGGGAGCCCCAGCATTTT.